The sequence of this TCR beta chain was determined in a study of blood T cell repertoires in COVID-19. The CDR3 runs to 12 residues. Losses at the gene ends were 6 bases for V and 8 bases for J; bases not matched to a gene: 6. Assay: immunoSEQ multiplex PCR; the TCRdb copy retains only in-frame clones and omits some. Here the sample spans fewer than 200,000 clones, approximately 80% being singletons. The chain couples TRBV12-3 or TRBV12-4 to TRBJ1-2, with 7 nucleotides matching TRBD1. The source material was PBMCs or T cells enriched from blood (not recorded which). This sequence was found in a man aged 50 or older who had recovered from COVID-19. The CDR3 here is CASRTQGGGYTF. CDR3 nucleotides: TGTGCCAGCAGAACCCAGGGGGGCGGCTACACCTTC.